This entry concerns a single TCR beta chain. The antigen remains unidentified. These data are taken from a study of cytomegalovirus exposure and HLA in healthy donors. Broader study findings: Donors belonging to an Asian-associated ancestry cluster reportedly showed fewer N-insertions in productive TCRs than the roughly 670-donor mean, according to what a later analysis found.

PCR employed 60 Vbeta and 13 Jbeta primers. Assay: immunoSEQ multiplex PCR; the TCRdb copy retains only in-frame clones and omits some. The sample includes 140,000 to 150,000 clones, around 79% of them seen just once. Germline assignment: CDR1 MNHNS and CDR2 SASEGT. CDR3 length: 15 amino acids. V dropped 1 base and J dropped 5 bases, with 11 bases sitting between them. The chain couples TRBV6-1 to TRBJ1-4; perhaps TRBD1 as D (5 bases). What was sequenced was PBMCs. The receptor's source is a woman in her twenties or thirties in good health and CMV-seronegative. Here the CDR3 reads CASSEVKAGNEKLFF. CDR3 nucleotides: TGTGCCAGCAGTGAAGTGAAGGCAGGGAATGAAAAACTGTTTTTT.